The 2 T cell receptor beta chains in this list originate from one sample, sequenced in a study of blood T cell repertoires in COVID-19. Clones were sequenced by immunoSEQ multiplex PCR, and TCRdb holds only the in-frame ones, with some missing. The repertoire holds some 290,000 clones, with approximately 91% as singletons. The sequencing input was PBMCs or T cells enriched from blood (not recorded which). These receptor sequences come from a woman under 40 who had been exposed to COVID-19.

This clone was detected only once. V gene TRBV11-1 combines with J gene TRBJ1-1; no definite D call. The germline gives CDR1 SGHAT, CDR2 FQDESV (reference sequence). The V and J ends lost 1 base and 8 bases respectively, with 14 bases between them. The CDR3 loop spans 14 amino acids. The DNA of the CDR3 is TGTGCCAGCAGCTTAGGCAGCGTCAGAGGGGAAGCTTTCTTT. It is translated as CASSLGSVRGEAFF.

The rearrangement joins TRBV11-2 to TRBJ2-7; D may be TRBD2 (5 bases). V lost 3 bases and J 1 base, leaving 16 bases between the germline ends. From germline, CDR1 is SGHAT and CDR2 FQNNGV. The CDR3 length is 16 residues. For the CDR3, the DNA is TGTGCCAGCAGCTTGGGCTTCCCCCGGGGATCCTACGAGCAGTACTTC. It codes for CASSLGFPRGSYEQYF.